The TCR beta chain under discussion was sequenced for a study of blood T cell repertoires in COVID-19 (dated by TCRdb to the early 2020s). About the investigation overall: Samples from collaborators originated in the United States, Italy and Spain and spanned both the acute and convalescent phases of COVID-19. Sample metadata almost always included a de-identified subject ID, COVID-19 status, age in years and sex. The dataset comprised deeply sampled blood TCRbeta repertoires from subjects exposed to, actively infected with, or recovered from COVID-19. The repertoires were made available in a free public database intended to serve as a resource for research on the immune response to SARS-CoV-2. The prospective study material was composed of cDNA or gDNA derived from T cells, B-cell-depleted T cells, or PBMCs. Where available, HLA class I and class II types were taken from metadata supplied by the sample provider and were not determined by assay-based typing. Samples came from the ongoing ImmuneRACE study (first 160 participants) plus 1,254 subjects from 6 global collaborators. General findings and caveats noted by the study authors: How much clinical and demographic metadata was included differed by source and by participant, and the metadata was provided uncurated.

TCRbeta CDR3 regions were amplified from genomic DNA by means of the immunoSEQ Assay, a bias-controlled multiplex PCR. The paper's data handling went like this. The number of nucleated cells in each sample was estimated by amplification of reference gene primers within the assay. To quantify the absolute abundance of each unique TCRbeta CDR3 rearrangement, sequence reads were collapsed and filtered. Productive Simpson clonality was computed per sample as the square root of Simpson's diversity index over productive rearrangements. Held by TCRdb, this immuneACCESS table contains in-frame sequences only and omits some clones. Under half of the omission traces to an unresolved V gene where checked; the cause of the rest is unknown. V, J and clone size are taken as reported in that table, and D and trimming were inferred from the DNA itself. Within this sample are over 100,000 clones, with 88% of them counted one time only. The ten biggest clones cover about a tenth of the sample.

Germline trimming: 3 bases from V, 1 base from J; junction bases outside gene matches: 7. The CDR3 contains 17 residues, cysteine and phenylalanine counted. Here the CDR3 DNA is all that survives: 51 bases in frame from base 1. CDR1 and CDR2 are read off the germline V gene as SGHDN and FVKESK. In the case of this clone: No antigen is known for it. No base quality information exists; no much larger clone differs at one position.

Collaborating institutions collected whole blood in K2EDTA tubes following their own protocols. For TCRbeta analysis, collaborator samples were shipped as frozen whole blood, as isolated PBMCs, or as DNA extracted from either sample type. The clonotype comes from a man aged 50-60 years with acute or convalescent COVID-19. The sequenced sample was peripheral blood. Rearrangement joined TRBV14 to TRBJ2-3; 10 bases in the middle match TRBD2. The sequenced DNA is TGTGCCAGCAGCCAGGGGGGCCTAGCGGGAGGCACAGATACGCAGTATTTT. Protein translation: CASSQGGLAGGTDTQYF.